The present TCR beta chain was sequenced within a study of shared T cell receptors in the human thymus. Repertoires were generated with immunoSEQ multiplex PCR, while TCRdb's copy carries only in-frame clones and drops some. The data show fewer than 700,000 clones, 88% seen once. V was trimmed by 6 bases and J by 5 bases, leaving 7 bases between them. This CDR3 contains 12 residues. CDR1 and CDR2 (germline): MNHEY, SMNVEV (reference sequence). In addition, the sample was reused for a study of human thymus T cells. As reported in that work: Corrective cardiac surgery supplied the resected thymus tissue. In thymic and blood repertoires alike, V and J usage looked biased. As related research reported, thymic repertoires overlapped highly among unrelated individuals.

The receptor was derived from a boy in the first two years of life with a congenital heart defect. What was sequenced was thymocytes. The chain joins TRBV27 to TRBJ1-4; D is possibly TRBD1 (5 bases). CDR3 residues: CASRGRNEKLFF. The CDR3 DNA follows: TGTGCCAGCAGGGGGCGGAATGAAAAACTGTTTTTT.